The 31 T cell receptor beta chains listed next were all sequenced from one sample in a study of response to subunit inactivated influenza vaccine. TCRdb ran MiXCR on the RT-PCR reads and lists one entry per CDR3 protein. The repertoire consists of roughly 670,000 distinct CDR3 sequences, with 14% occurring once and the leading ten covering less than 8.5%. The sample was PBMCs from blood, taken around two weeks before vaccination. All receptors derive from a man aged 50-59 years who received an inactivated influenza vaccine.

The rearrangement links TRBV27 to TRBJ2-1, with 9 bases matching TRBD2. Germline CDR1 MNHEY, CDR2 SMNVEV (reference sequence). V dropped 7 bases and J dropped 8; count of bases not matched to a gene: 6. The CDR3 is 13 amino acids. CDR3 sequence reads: CASTLSGSHEQFF. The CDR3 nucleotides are TGTGCCAGCACCCTTAGCGGGAGTCATGAGCAGTTCTTC.

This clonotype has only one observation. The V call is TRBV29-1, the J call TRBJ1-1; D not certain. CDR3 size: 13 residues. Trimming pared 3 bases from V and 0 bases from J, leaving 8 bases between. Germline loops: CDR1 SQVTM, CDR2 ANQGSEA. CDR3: CSVESQMNTEAFF. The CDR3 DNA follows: TGCAGCGTTGAGAGTCAGATGAACACTGAAGCTTTCTTT.

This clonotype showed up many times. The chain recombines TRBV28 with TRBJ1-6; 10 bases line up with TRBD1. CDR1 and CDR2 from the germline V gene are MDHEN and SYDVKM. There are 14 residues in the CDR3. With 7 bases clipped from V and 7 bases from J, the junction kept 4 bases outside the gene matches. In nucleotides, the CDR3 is TGTGCCAGCAATACGGGACAGGGGAATTCACCCCTCCACTTT. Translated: CASNTGQGNSPLHF.

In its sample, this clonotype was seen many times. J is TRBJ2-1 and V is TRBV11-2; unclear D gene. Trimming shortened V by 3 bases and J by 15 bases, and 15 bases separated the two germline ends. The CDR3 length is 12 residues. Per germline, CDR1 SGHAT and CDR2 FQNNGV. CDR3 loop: CASSFSQSEPFF. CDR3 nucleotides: TGTGCCAGCAGCTTTTCACAGTCCGAACCGTTCTTC.

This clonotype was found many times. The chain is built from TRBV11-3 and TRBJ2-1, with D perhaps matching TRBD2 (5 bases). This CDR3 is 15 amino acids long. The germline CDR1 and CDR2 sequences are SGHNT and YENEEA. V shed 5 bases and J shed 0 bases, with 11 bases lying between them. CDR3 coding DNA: TGTGCCAGCAGCCCCGGTGGACTCTCCTACAATGAGCAGTTCTTC. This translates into CASSPGGLSYNEQFF.

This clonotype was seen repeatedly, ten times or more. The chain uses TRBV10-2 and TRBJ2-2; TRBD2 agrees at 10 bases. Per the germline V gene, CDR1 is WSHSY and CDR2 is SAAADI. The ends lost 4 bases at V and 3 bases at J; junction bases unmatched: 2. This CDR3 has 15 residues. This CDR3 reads CASSGLAGHTGELFF. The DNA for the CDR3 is TGCGCCAGCAGTGGACTAGCGGGCCACACCGGGGAGCTGTTTTTT.

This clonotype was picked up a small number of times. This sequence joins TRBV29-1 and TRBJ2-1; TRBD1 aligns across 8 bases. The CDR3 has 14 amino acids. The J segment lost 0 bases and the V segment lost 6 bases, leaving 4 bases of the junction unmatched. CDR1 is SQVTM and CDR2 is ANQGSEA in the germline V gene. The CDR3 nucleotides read TGCAGCGTGGGGGACAGGAGCTCCTACAATGAGCAGTTCTTC. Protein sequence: CSVGDRSSYNEQFF.

The CDR3 coding sequence is TGCAGCGTTGTCGGGACAGTGAGAAAGGAGACCCAGTACTTC. This sequence encodes CSVVGTVRKETQYF. This chain connects TRBV29-1 to TRBJ2-5, with TRBD1 identical over 7 bases. The CDR3 loop spans 14 amino acids. Per the germline V gene, CDR1 is SQVTM and CDR2 is ANQGSEA. The V segment lost 4 bases and the J segment 5 bases; nucleotides outside the gene matches: 10.

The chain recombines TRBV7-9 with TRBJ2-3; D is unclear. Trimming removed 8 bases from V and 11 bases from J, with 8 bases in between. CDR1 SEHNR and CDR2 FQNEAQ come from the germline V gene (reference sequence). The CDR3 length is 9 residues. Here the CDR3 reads CASEAQQYF. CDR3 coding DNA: TGTGCCAGCGAAGCGCAGCAGTATTTT.

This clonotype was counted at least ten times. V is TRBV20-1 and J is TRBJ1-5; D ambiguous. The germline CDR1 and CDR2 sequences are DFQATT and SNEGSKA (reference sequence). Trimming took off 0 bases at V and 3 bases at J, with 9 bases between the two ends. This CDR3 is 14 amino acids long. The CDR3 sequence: CSARDLTDNQPQHF. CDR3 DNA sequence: TGCAGTGCTAGAGATCTAACAGACAATCAGCCCCAGCATTTT.

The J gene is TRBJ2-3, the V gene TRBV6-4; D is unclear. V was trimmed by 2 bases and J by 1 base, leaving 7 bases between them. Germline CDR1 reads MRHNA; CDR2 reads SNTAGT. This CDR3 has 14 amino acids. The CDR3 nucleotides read TGTGCCAGCAGTGACGGATCTGGCACAGATACGCAGTATTTT. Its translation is CASSDGSGTDTQYF.

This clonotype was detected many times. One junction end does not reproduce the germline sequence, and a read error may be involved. In nucleotides, the CDR3 is TGCGCCAGCAGCCCACGGACTAGCGGGGGCAATGAGCAGTTCTTC. It specifies CASSPRTSGGNEQFF. V and J are TRBV9 and TRBJ2-1; 13 bases match TRBD2. In germline, CDR1 is SGDLS, CDR2 YYNGEE. CDR3 length: 15 amino acids.

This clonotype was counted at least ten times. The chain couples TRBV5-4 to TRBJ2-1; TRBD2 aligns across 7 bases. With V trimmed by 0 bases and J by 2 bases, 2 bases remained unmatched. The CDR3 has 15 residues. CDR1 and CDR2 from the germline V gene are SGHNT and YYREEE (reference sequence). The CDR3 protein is CASSLGAGTYNEQFF. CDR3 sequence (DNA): TGTGCCAGCAGCTTGGGAGCGGGAACCTACAATGAGCAGTTCTTC.

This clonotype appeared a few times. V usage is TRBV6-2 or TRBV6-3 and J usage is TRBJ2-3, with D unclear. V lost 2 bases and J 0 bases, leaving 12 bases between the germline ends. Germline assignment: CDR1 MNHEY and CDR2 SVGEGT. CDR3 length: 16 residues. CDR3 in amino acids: CASSYNIALSTDTQYF. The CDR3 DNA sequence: TGTGCCAGCAGTTACAATATAGCTCTCAGCACAGATACGCAGTATTTT.

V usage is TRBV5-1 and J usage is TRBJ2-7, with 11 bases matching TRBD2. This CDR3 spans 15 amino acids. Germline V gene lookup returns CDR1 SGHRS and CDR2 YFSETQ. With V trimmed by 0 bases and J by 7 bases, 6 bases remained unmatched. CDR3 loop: CASSLAASGRNEQYF. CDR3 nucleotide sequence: TGCGCCAGCAGCTTGGCAGCTAGCGGGAGGAATGAGCAGTACTTC.

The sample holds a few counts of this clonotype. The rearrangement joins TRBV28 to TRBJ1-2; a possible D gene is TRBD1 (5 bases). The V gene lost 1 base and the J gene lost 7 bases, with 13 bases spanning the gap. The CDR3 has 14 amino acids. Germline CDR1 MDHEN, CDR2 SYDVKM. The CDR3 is CASSLLQRGGGYTF. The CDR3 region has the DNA TGTGCCAGCAGTTTATTACAAAGGGGCGGTGGCTACACCTTC.

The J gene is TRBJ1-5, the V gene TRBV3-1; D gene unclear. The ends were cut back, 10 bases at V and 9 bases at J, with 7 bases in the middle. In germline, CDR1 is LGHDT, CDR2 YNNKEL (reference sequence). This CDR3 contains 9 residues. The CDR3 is CAIRGPQHF. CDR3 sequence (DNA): TGTGCCATTCGTGGGCCCCAGCATTTT.

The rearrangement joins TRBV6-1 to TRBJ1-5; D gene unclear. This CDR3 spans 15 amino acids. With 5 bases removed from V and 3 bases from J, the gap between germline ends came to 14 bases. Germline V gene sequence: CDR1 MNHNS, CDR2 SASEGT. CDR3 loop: CASSLGGSFNQPQHF. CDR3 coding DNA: TGTGCCAGCAGTCTTGGAGGTTCGTTCAATCAGCCCCAGCATTTT.

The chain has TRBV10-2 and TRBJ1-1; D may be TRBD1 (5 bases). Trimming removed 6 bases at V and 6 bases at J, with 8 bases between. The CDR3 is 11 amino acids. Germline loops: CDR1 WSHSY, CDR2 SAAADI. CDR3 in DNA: TGCGCCAGCAGAGGGGTGGCTGAAGCTTTCTTT. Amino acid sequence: CASRGVAEAFF.

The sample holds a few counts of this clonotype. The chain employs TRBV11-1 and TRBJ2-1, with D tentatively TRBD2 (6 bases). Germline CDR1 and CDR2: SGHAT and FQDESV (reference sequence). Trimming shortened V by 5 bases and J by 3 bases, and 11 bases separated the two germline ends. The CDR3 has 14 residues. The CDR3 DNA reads TGTGCCAGCAGCCAGGGACTGTACTACAATGAGCAGTTCTTC. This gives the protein CASSQGLYYNEQFF.

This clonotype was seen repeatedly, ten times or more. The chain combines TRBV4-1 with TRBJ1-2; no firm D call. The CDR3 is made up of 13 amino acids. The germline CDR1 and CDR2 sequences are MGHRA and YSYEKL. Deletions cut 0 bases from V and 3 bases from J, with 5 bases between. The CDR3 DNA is TGCGCCAGCAGCCAAGACAGCTACTATGGCTACACCTTC. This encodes CASSQDSYYGYTF.

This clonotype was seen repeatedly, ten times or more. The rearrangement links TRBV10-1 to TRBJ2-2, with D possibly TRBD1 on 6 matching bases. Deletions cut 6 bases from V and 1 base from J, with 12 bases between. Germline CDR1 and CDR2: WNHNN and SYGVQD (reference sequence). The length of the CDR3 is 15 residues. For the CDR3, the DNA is TGCGCCAGCAGACCACAGACAGGGAACACCGGGGAGCTGTTTTTT. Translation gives CASRPQTGNTGELFF.

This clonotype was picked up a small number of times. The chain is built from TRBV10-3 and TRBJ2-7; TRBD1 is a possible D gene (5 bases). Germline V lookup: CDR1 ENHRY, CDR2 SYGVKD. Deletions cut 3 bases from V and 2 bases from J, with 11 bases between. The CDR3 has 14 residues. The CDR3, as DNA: TGTGCCATCAGTGACTCAGGGCCCCCCTACGAGCAGTACTTC. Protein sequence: CAISDSGPPYEQYF.

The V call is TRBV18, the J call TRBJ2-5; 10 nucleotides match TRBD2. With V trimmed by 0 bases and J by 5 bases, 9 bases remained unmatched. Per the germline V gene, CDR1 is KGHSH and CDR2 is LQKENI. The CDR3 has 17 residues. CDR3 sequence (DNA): TGTGCCAGCTCACCACCAATCCTAGCGGGGGACTTGGAGACCCAGTACTTC. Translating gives CASSPPILAGDLETQYF.

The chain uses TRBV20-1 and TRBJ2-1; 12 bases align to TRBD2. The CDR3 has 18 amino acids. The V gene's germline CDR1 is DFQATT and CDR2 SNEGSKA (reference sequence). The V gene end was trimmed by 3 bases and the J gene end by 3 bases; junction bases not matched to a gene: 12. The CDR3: CSARVYGLAGSGYNEQFF. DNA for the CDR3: TGCAGTGCTAGGGTTTACGGACTAGCGGGATCTGGCTACAATGAGCAGTTCTTC.

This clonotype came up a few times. CDR3 nucleotide sequence: TGTGCCATCAGGAGGACAGGGGCAAACACAGATACGCAGTATTTT. This codes for CAIRRTGANTDTQYF. This chain joins TRBV10-3 and TRBJ2-3; the match to TRBD1 covers 9 bases. The CDR3 contains 15 residues. Per the germline V gene, CDR1 is ENHRY and CDR2 is SYGVKD. Trimming at V came to 6 bases and at J to 2 bases, leaving 6 bases not matched to a gene.

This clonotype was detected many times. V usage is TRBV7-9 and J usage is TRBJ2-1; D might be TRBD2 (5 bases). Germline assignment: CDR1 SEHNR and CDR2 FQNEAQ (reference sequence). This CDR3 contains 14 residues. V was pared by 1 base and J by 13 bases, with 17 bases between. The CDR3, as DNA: TGTGCCAGCAGCTTAGGGGCTAGCCGGAACCCCCAGTTCTTC. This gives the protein CASSLGASRNPQFF.

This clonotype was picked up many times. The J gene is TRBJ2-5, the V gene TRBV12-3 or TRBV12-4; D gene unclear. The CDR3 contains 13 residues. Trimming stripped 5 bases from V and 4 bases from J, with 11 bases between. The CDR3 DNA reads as TGTGCCAGCAGTCAGGATTGGGGAGAGACCCAGTACTTC. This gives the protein CASSQDWGETQYF.

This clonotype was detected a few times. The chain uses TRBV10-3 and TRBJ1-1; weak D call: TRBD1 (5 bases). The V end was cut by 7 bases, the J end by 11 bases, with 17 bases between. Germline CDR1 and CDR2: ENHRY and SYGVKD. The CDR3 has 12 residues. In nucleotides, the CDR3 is TGTGCCATCACCCCGGGATCGGGGGTCGCTTTCTTT. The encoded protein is CAITPGSGVAFF.

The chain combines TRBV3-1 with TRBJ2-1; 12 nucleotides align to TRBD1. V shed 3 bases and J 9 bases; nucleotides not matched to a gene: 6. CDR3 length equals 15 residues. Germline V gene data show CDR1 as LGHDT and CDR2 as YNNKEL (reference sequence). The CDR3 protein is CASSHWDRGPIEQFF. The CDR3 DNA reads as TGTGCCAGCAGCCACTGGGACAGGGGGCCTATTGAGCAGTTCTTC.

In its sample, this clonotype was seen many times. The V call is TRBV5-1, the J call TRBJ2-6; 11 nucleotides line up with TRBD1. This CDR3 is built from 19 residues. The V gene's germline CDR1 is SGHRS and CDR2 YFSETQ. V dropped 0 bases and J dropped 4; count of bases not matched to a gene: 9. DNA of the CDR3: TGCGCCAGCAGCTTGGGTGGTGGACAGGGGGCGTCGGGGGCCAACGTCCTGACTTTC. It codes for CASSLGGGQGASGANVLTF.